This T cell receptor beta chain stems from a study of T cell changes during pregnancy in multiple sclerosis. Trimming left V 4 bases short and J 7 bases short, with 14 bases between. This CDR3 is built from 14 residues. Germline CDR1 reads MNHNS; CDR2 reads SASEGT. Profiling relied on immunoSEQ multiplex PCR, and the TCRdb table lists in-frame clones only, not all of them. The table lists around 130,000 clones, about 95% of them singletons, with about 0.42% in the top ten. Sequences were derived from peripheral blood, sampled after pregnancy. The chain carries TRBV6-1 and TRBJ1-3; D gene uncertain. This receptor was identified in a female donor with multiple sclerosis, enrolled in a pregnancy study. The CDR3 sequence: CASSAFSVSNTIYF. CDR3 bases: TGTGCCAGCAGTGCGTTCTCGGTCTCGAACACCATATATTTT.